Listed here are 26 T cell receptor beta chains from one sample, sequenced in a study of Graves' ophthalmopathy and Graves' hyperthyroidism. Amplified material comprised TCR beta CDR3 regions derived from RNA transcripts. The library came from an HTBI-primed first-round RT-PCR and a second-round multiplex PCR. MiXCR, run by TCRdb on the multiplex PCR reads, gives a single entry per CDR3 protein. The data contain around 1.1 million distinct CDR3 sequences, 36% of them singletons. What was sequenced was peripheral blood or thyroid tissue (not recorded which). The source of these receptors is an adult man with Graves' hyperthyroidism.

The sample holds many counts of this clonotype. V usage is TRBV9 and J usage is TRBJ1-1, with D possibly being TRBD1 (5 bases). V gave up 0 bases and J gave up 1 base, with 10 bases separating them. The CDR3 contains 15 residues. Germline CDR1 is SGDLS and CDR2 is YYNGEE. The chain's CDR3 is CASSVEAGRNTEAFF. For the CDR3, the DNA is TGTGCCAGCAGCGTAGAGGCAGGGCGGAACACTGAAGCTTTCTTT.

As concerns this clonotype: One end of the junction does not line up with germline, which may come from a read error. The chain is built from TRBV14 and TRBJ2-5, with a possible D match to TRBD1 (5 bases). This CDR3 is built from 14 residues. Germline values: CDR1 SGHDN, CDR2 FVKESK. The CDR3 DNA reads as TGTGCCAGCAGCCAAGATCTAGGACAAGAGGCCCAGTACTTC. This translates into CASSQDLGQEAQYF.

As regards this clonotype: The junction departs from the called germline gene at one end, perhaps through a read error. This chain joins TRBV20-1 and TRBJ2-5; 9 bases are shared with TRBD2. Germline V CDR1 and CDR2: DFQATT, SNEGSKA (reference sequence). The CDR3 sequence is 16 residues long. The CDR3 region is CSAIRGVSGSSQTQNF. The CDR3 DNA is TGCAGTGCTATCAGGGGAGTTAGCGGGAGTAGTCAGACCCAGAACTTC.

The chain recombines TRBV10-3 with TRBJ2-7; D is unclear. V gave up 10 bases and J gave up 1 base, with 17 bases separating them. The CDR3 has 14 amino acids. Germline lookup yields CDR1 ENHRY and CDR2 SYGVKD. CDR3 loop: CATHQRAISYEQYF. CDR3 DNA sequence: TGTGCCACCCACCAGAGAGCGATATCCTACGAGCAGTACTTC.

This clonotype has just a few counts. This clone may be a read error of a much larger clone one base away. In DNA, the CDR3 is TGTGCCAGCAGTGATTCACAGGGGATAATAACTGAAGCTTTCTTT. Encoded protein: CASSDSQGIITEAFF. The gene calls are TRBV25-1 and TRBJ1-1; 7 nucleotides match TRBD1. J gave up 5 bases and V 3 bases, and 9 bases lay outside the gene matches. Germline V lookup: CDR1 MGHDK, CDR2 SYGVNS. CDR3 length: 15 residues. The complete variable domain, with remaining parts taken from reference TRBV25-1 and TRBJ1-1, reads EADIYQTPRYLVIGTGKKITLECSQTMGHDKMYWYQQDPGMELHLIHYSYGVNSTEKGDLSSESTVSRIRTEHFPLTLESARPSHTSQYLCASSDSQGIITEAFFGQGTRLTVV.

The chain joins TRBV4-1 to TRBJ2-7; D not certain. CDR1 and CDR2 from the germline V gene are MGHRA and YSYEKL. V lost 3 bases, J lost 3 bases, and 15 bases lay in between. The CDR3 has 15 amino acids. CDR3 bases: TGCGCCAGCAGCCATTTTAGGATTGGAAACTACGAGCAGTACTTC. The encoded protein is CASSHFRIGNYEQYF.

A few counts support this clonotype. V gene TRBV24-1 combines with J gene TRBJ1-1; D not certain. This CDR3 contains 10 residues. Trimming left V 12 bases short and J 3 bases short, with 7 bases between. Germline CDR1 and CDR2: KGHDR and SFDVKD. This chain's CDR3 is CAPRDTEAFF. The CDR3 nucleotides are TGTGCCCCCCGCGACACTGAAGCTTTCTTT.

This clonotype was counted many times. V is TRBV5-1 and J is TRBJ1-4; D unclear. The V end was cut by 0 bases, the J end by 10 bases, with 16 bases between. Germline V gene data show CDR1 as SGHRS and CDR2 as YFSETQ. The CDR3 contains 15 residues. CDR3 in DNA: TGCGCCAGCAGCTTGGAACGGGCCGGACGGGGAAAACTGTTTTTT. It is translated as CASSLERAGRGKLFF.

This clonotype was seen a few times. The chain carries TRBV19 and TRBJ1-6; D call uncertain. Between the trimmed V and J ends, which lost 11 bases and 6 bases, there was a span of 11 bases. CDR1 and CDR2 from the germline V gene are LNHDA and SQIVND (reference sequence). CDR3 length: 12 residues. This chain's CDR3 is CAWERVNSPLHF. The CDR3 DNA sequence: TGTGCCTGGGAAAGAGTTAATTCACCCCTCCACTTT.

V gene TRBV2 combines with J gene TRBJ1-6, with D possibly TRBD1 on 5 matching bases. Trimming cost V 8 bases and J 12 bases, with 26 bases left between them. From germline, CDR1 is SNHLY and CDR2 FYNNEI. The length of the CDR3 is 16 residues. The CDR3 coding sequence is TGTGCCAGCGTGGGGAGGCTATACCTGCAGGGTTTACCCCTCCACTTT. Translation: CASVGRLYLQGLPLHF.

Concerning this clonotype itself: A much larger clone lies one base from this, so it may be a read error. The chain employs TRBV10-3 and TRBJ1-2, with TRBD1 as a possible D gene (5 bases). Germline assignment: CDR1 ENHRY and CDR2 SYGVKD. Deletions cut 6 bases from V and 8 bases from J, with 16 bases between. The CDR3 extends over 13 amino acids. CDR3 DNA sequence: TGTGCCATCAGAAACGCAGGGTCGGCGGGCTACACCTTC. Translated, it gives CAIRNAGSAGYTF.

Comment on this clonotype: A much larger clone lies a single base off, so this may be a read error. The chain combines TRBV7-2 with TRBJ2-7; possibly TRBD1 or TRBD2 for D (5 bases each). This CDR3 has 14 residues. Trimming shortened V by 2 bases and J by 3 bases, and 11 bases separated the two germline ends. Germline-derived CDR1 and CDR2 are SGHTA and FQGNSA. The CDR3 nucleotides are TGTGCCAGCAGCTTATTTGGGACGGACTACGAGCAGTACTTC. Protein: CASSLFGTDYEQYF.

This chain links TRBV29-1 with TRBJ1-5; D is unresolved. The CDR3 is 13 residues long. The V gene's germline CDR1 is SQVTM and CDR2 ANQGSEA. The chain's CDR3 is CSLNPPLGQPQHF. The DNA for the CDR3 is TGCAGTTTGAACCCCCCCCTGGGACAGCCCCAGCATTTT.

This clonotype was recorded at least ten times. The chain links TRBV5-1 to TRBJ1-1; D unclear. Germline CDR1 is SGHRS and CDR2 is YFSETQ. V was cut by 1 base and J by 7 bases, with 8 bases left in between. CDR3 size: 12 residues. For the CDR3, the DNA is TGCGCCAGCAGCTTGCCCAGTAATGAAGCTTTCTTT. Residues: CASSLPSNEAFF.

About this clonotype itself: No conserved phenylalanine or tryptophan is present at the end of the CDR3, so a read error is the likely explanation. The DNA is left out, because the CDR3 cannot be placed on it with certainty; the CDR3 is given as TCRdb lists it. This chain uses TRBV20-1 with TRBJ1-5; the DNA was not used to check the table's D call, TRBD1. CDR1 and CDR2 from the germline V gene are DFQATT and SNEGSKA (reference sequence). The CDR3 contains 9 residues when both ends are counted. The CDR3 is CSARDEGVA.

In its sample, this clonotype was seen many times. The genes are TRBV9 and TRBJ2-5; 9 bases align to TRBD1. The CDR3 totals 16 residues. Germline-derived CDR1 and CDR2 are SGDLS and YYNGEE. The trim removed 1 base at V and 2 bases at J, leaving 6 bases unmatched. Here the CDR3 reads CASSVSPGQGQETQYF. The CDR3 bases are TGTGCCAGCAGCGTATCCCCGGGACAGGGACAAGAGACCCAGTACTTC.

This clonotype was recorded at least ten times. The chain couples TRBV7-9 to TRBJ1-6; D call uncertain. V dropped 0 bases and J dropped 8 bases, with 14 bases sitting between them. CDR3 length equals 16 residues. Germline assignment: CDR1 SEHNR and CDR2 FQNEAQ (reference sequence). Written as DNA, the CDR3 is TGTGCCAGCAGCTTAGCGCTCCGGGAATTGGATTCACCCCTCCACTTT. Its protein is CASSLALRELDSPLHF.

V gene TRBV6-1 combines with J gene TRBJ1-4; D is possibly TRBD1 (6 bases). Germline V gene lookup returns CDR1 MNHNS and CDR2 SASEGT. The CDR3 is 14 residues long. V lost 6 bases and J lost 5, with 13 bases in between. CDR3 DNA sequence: TGTGCCAGCAGAGCACAGGGCCCGAATGAAAAACTGTTTTTT. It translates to CASRAQGPNEKLFF.

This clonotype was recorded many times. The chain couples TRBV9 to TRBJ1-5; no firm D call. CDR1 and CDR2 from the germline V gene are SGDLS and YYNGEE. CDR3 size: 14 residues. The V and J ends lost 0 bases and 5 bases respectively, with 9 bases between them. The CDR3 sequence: CASSVDFRDQPQHF. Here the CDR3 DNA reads TGTGCCAGCAGCGTAGACTTCCGGGATCAGCCCCAGCATTTT.

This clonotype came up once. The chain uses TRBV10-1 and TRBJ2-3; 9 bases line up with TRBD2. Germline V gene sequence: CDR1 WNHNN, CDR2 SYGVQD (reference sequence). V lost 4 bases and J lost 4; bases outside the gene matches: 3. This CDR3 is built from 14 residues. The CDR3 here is CASSAAGGPDTQYF. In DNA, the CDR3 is TGCGCCAGCAGTGCGGCGGGGGGGCCAGATACGCAGTATTTT.

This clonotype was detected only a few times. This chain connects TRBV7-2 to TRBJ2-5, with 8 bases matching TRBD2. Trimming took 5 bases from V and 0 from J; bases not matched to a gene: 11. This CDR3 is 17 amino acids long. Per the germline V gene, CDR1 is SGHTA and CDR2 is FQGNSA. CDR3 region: CASSPTLSGAYQETQYF. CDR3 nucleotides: TGTGCCAGCAGCCCCACCCTTAGCGGGGCGTACCAAGAGACCCAGTACTTC.

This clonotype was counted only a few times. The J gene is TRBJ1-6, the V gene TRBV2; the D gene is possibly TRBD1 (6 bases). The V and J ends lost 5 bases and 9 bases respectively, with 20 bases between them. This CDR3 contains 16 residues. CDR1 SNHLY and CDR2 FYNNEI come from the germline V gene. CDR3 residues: CASSFGTGQFRSPLHF. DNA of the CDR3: TGTGCCAGCAGTTTCGGCACAGGGCAATTTCGTTCACCCCTCCACTTT.

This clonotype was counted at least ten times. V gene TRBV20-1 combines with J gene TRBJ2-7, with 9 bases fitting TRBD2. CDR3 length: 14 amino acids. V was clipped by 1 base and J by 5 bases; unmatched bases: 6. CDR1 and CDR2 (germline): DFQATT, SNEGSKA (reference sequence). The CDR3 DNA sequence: TGCAGTGCTAGAGGGCTAGCGGGGAGGGACGAGCAGTACTTC. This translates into CSARGLAGRDEQYF.

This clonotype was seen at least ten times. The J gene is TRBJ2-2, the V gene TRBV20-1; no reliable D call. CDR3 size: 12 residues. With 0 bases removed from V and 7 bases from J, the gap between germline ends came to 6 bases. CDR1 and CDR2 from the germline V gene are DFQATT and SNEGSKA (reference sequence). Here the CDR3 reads CSARDGDGELFF. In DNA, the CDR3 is TGCAGTGCTAGAGATGGGGACGGGGAGCTGTTTTTT.

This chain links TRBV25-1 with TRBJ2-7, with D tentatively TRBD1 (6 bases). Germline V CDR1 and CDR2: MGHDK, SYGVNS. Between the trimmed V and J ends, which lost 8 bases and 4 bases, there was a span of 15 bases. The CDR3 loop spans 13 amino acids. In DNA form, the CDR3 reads TGTGCCAGCCAGGACTCAGGGGTGTACGAGCAGTACTTC. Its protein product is CASQDSGVYEQYF.

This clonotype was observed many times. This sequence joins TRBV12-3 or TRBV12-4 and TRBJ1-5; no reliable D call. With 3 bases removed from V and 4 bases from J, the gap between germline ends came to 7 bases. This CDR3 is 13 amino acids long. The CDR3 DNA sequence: TGTGCCAGCAGTTTCTCCGAGAATCAGCCCCAGCATTTT. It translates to CASSFSENQPQHF.